The present T cell receptor beta chain was sequenced within a study of lymphopenia after photon versus proton radiotherapy. Regarding the study as a whole: Authors raise, but do not show, better survival with proton therapy. Under photons, naive T cells and diversity fell while effector/memory populations rose. Post-nadir diversity loss with photons came from oligoclonal expansion, particularly CD8+ Temra cells. Larger post-nadir TCR diversity loss correlated inversely with survival in deceased patients.

A note on this clone: Its antigen is as yet unknown.

Using immunoSEQ multiplex PCR, the repertoire was profiled, and TCRdb retains in-frame clones only, with some absent. The table has roughly 18,000 clones, around nine tenths seen once. This CDR3 spans 13 amino acids. Germline V gene sequence: CDR1 WNHNN, CDR2 SYGVQD (reference sequence). Trimming took off 4 bases at V and 3 bases at J, with 10 bases between the two ends. This clonotype was sampled from a man in his 70s with pancreatic cancer. The chain uses TRBV10-1 and TRBJ2-7; a possible D gene is TRBD2 (6 bases). The sequencing here drew on peripheral blood, taken from a patient treated with proton-based radiotherapy. The chain's CDR3 is CASSGSGNYEQYF. The CDR3 DNA is TGCGCCAGCAGTGGTAGCGGCAACTACGAGCAGTACTTC.